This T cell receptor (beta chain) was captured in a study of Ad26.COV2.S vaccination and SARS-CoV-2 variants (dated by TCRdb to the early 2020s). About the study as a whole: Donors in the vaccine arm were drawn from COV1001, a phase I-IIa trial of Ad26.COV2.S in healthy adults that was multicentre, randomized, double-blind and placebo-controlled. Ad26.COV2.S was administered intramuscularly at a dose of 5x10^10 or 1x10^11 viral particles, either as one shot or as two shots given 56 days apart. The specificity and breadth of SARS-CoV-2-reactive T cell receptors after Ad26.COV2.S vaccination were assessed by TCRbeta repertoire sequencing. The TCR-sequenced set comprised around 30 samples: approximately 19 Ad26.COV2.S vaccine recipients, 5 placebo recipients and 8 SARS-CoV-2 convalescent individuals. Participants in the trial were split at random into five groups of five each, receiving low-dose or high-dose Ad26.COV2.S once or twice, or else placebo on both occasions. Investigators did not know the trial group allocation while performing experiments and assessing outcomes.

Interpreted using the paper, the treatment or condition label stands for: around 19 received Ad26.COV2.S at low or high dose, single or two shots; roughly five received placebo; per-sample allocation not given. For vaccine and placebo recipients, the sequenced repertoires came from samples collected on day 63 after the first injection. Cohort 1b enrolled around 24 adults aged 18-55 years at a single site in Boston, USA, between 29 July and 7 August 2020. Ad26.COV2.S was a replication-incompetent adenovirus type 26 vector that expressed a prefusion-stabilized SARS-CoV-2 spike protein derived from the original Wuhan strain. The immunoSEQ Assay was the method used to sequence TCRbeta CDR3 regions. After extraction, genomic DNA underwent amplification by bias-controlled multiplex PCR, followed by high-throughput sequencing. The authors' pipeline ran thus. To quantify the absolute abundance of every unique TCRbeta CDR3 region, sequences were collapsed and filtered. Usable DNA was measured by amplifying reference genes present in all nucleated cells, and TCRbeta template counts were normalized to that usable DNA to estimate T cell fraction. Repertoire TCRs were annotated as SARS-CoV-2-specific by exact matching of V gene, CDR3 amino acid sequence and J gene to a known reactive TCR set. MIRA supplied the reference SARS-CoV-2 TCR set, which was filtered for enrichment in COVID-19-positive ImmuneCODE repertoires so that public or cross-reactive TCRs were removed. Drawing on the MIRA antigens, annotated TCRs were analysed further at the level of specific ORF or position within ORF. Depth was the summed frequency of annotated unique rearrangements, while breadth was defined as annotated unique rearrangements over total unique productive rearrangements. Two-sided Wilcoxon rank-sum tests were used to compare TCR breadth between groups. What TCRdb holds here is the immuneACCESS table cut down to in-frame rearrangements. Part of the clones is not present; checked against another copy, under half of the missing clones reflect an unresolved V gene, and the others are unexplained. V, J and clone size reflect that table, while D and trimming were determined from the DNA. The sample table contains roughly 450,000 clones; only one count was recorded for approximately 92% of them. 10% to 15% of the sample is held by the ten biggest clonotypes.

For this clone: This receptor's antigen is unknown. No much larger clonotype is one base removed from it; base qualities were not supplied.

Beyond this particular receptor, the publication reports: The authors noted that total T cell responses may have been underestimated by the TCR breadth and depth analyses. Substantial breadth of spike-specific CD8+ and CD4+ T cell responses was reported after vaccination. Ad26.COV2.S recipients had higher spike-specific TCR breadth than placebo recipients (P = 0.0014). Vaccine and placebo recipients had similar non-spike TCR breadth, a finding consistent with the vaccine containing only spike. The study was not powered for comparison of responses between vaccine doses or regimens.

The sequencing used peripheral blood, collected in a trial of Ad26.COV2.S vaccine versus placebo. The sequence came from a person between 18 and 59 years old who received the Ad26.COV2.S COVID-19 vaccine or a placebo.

The CDR3 region has the sequence CSASALLAGSTDTQYF. The nucleotide sequence reads as follows: TGCAGTGCTAGTGCCTTACTAGCGGGAAGCACAGATACGCAGTATTTT. The V and J segments used are TRBV20-1 and TRBJ2-3; 10 central nucleotides agree with TRBD2. The CDR3 contains 16 residues, cysteine and phenylalanine counted. The DNA shown is the 48-base CDR3, in frame from base 1. V loses 3 bases at its end and J loses 0 bases; junction bases beyond the gene matches: 6. The germline V gene (reference sequence) supplies CDR1 DFQATT and CDR2 SNEGSKA.